The next 15 T cell receptor beta chains were all read from a single sample in a study of T cell responses to AZD1222 COVID-19 vaccine. Assay: immunoSEQ multiplex PCR; the TCRdb copy retains only in-frame clones and omits some. The data show more than 250,000 clones, 80% to 95% seen once. The material was peripheral blood, obtained on day 0 of AZD1222 vaccination. Receptors were obtained from an adult in good health.

Only one count was recorded for this clone. The genes are TRBV6-2 or TRBV6-3 and TRBJ2-1; D perhaps matches TRBD2 (7 bases). CDR3 length equals 15 residues. The germline CDR1 and CDR2 sequences are MNHEY and SVGEGT. V was trimmed by 7 bases and J by 3 bases, leaving 16 bases between them. CDR3 region: CASTPGGGGYNEQFF. CDR3 bases: TGTGCCAGCACCCCGGGGGGCGGGGGCTACAATGAGCAGTTCTTC.

The V call is TRBV21-1, the J call TRBJ1-6. TRBV21-1 is recorded as a pseudogene. The CDR3 runs 15 residues. CDR3 amino acids: CASSKVQGGNSPLHF. CDR3 nucleotides: TGTGCCAGCAGCAAAGTCCAGGGAGGTAATTCACCCCTCCACTTT.

The rearrangement links TRBV5-1 to TRBJ2-2; D may match TRBD1 or TRBD2 (5 bases each). The CDR3 is 16 amino acids. Between the trimmed V and J ends, which lost 4 bases and 0 bases, there was a span of 13 bases. Germline CDR1 SGHRS, CDR2 YFSETQ. Written as DNA, the CDR3 is TGCGCCAGCAGCCACCCTAAGGGACCGAACACCGGGGAGCTGTTTTTT. Amino acids: CASSHPKGPNTGELFF.

The chain uses TRBV6-5 and TRBJ2-1; no clear D gene. The CDR3 covers 14 residues. Per germline, CDR1 MNHEY and CDR2 SVGAGI. The V end was cut by 0 bases, the J end by 0 bases, with 3 bases between. The CDR3 loop reads CASSYSGSYNEQFF. In DNA, the CDR3 is TGTGCCAGCAGTTACTCAGGCTCCTACAATGAGCAGTTCTTC.

The V call is TRBV19, the J call TRBJ1-1, with a possible D match to TRBD1 (6 bases). This CDR3 has 13 amino acids. V was clipped by 6 bases and J by 1 base, with 9 bases between them. Looked up from germline, CDR1 is LNHDA and CDR2 is SQIVND (reference sequence). The CDR3 loop reads CASSDRTNTEAFF. The CDR3 nucleotides read TGTGCCAGTAGCGACAGGACGAACACTGAAGCTTTCTTT.

CDR3 sequence reads: CAISGRDQGGLNTEAFF. The CDR3 region has the DNA TGTGCCATCAGTGGTCGGGACCAAGGGGGCCTTAACACTGAAGCTTTCTTT. The gene calls are TRBV10-3 and TRBJ1-1; 7 bases fit TRBD1. Germline trimming cut 4 bases from V and 2 bases from J; bases unmatched to any gene: 13. Germline lookup yields CDR1 ENHRY and CDR2 SYGVKD. The CDR3 runs 17 residues.

The chain recombines TRBV7-2 with TRBJ1-2, with 12 bases fitting TRBD1. Unmatched junction bases numbered 8, after V lost 3 bases and J lost 6 bases. This CDR3 region has 16 residues. The germline V gene has CDR1 SGHTA and CDR2 FQGNSA. In DNA form, the CDR3 reads TGTGCCAGCAGCTTCCAATCCCGGGACAGGGGGCATGGCTACACCTTC. This gives the protein CASSFQSRDRGHGYTF.

The chain's CDR3 is CASSSLTRGSQNSPLHF. The CDR3, as DNA: TGTGCCAGCAGCTCCCTGACCAGGGGGTCCCAGAATTCACCCCTCCACTTT. V and J are TRBV7-8 and TRBJ1-6, with 7 bases identical to TRBD1. CDR1 and CDR2 (germline): SGHVS, FQNEAQ. V was clipped by 4 bases and J by 7 bases; unmatched bases: 13. The CDR3 length is 17 residues.

V usage is TRBV5-4 and J usage is TRBJ2-5; 9 bases agree with TRBD2. J was trimmed by 5 bases and V by 4 bases; bases with no gene match: 12. Germline-derived CDR1 and CDR2 are SGHNT and YYREEE (reference sequence). The CDR3 is 16 amino acids. Written as DNA, the CDR3 is TGTGCCAGCAGCCCCCGACTAGCGGAGATGGGGGAGACCCAGTACTTC. As protein: CASSPRLAEMGETQYF.

The chain has TRBV6-4 and TRBJ2-2; TRBD2 might be the D (5 bases). The germline CDR1 and CDR2 sequences are MRHNA and SNTAGT. V was pared by 6 bases and J by 4 bases, with 12 bases between. CDR3 length equals 14 residues. CDR3 protein: CASRPEAGTGELFF. The CDR3, as DNA: TGTGCCAGCAGGCCGGAGGCGGGCACCGGGGAGCTGTTTTTT.

The rearrangement links TRBV5-4 to TRBJ2-1; no firm D call. V dropped 0 bases and J dropped 6 bases, with 4 bases sitting between them. The V gene's germline CDR1 is SGHNT and CDR2 YYREEE (reference sequence). The CDR3 is 12 amino acids. The CDR3 sequence is CASSLVPNEQFF. The CDR3, as DNA: TGTGCCAGCAGCTTGGTGCCCAATGAGCAGTTCTTC. The full variable domain, its missing parts supplied by reference TRBV5-4 and TRBJ2-1, is ETGVTQSPTHLIKTRGQQVTLRCSSQSGHNTVSWYQQALGQGPQFIFQYYREEENGRGNFPPRFSGLQFPNYSSELNVNALELDDSALYLCASSLVPNEQFFGPGTRLTVL.

This clone was seen a single time. CDR3 sequence reads: CASSLRGGLNSPLHF. The CDR3 nucleotides read TGTGCCAGCAGCCTCAGGGGGGGACTGAATTCACCCCTCCACTTT. The chain uses TRBV28 and TRBJ1-6, with 7 nucleotides matching TRBD1. This CDR3 has 15 residues. Trimming removed 6 bases from V and 7 bases from J; junction bases left unmatched: 9. The germline V gene encodes CDR1 MDHEN and CDR2 SYDVKM.

V usage is TRBV7-2 and J usage is TRBJ2-3; D uncertain. CDR1 SGHTA and CDR2 FQGNSA come from the germline V gene. The germline V and J ends were trimmed by 2 bases and 6 bases, with 12 bases remaining between them. The CDR3 is made up of 14 amino acids. The CDR3 bases are TGTGCCAGCAGCTTAAGTTGGGCCTTGGATACGCAGTATTTT. Encoded protein: CASSLSWALDTQYF. The full variable domain, with the rest looked up from reference TRBV7-2 and TRBJ2-3, is GAGVSQSPSNKVTEKGKDVELRCDPISGHTALYWYRQSLGQGLEFLIYFQGNSAPDKSGLPSDRFSAERTGGSVSTLTIQRTQQEDSAVYLCASSLSWALDTQYFGPGTRLTVL.

DNA of the CDR3: TGTGCCAGCAGCTTAGGCTCCAGGTGGGGCTCTGGAAACACCATATATTTT. Translation gives CASSLGSRWGSGNTIYF. The chain carries TRBV7-2 and TRBJ1-3; D unresolved. The CDR3 has 17 amino acids. Germline CDR1 and CDR2: SGHTA and FQGNSA. V lost 1 base and J 0 bases, leaving 13 bases between the germline ends.

J is TRBJ1-6 and V is TRBV18; D gene uncertain. Trimming left V 2 bases short and J 5 bases short, with 13 bases between. Germline V CDR1 and CDR2: KGHSH, LQKENI. The CDR3 extends over 16 amino acids. Written as DNA, the CDR3 is TGTGCCAGCTCACCATGGCCCGTGGTCGATAATTCACCCCTCCACTTT. Amino acids: CASSPWPVVDNSPLHF.